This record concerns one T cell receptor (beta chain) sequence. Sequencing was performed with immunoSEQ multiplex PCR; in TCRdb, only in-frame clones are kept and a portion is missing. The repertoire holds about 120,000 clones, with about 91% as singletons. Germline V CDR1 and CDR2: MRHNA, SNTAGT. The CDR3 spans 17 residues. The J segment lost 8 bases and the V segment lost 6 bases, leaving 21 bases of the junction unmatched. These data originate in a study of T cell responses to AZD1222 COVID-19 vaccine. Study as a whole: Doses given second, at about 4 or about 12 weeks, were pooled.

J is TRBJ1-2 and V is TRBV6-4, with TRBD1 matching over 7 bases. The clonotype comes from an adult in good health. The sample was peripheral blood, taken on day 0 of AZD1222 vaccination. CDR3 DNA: TGTGCCAGCAGACACCGACAGGGTTGGGGGGAACAGAAAGGCTACACCTTC. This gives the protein CASRHRQGWGEQKGYTF.